A single T cell receptor (beta chain) is shown here with its context. The repertoire was sequenced with immunoSEQ multiplex PCR; TCRdb's copy has only in-frame clones and lacks some. This sample has around 150,000 clones, with approximately 73% found just once. This sample was included in a study of blood T cell repertoires in COVID-19. Whole-study context: The study drew acute and convalescent COVID-19 samples from the United States, Italy and Spain. PBMCs, B-cell-depleted T cells, or T cells were the source of the cDNA or gDNA that made up the material.

CDR1 SGHVS and CDR2 FNYEAQ come from the germline V gene. The CDR3 runs to 16 residues. V dropped 5 bases and J dropped 2 bases, with 16 bases sitting between them. The TCR originated in a man aged 55 to 70 with acute or convalescent COVID-19. The sample was peripheral blood. V and J are TRBV7-6 and TRBJ1-5, with D possibly TRBD1 on 6 matching bases. The CDR3 reads CASSPARGEGNQPQHF. DNA for the CDR3: TGTGCCAGCAGCCCAGCCAGGGGTGAGGGCAATCAGCCCCAGCATTTT.